The sequence of this T cell receptor beta chain was determined in a study of vaccination effects on CD4 cells after COVID-19. Across the whole study: Samples were taken post-vaccine, and their median timing was 72 days after the second dose.

Germline V gives CDR1 LNHDA, CDR2 SQIVND (reference sequence). The germline V and J ends were trimmed by 5 bases and 2 bases, with 15 bases remaining between them. The CDR3 runs to 16 residues. With the ViraFEST assay, the study expanded antigen-specific CD4+ T cells using viral peptide pools, then sequenced them. Culture proceeded for about 11 days, and CD4+ T cells were then isolated. Each participant was given two doses of one vaccine (BNT162b2 or mRNA-1273). Notes on this clone: Its antigen is not known.

Only in-frame clones appear in the TCRdb table, and some are missing; sequencing was by immunoSEQ multiplex PCR. This table holds about 59,000 clones, approximately 78% found once. The specimen was CD4+ T cells from PBMCs cultured with HCoV-OC43 spike peptides, collected after COVID-19 vaccination. Subset reported: HCoV-OC43 spike overlapping peptide pool stimulation. The rearrangement links TRBV19 to TRBJ2-2, with D perhaps TRBD1 (6 bases). This receptor was obtained from a human donor who received a COVID-19 vaccine. CDR3 sequence: CASSPKRTVNTGELFF. The CDR3 region has the DNA TGTGCCAGTAGTCCCAAGAGGACAGTTAACACCGGGGAGCTGTTTTTT.